Below, one T cell receptor beta chain is given with its context. Its antigen is still unknown. These data are taken from a study of shared clonotypes between healthy human individuals. Study-level points and caveats: The sharing of 5% to 5.5% of naive CD4 clonotypes was seen across several donors.

CD4+ cells yielded CD45RA+ naive and CD45RA-negative memory subsets. This CDR3 is 14 amino acids long. The V and J ends lost 6 bases and 1 base, in that order; junction bases with no gene match: 4. Germline V gene lookup returns CDR1 MDHEN and CDR2 SYDVKM. The assay was immunoSEQ multiplex PCR, and TCRdb's table has in-frame clones only and misses some. The data hold 2,500,000 or so clones, with approximately 92% observed a single time. The receptor comes from a man in his late teens or twenties in good health. The specimen was naive CD4+ T cells sorted from blood. Stated subset: CD45RA+ positively selected. The chain recombines TRBV28 with TRBJ2-7; TRBD2 agrees at 9 bases. CDR3: CASRGTSQSYEQYF. DNA for the CDR3: TGTGCCAGCAGGGGGACTAGCCAATCCTACGAGCAGTACTTC.